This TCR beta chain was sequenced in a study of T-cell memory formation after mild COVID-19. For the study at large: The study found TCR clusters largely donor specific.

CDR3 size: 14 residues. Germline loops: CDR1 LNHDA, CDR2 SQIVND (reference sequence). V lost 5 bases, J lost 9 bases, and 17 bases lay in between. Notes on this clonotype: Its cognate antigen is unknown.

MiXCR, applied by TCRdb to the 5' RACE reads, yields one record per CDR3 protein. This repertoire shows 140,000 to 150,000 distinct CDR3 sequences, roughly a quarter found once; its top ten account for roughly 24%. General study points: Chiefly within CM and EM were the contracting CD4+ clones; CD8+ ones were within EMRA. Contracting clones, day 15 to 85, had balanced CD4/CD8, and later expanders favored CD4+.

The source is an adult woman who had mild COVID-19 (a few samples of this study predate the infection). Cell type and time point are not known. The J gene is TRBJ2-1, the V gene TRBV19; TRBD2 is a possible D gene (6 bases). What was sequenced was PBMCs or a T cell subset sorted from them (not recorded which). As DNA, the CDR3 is TGTGCCAGTAGTTCCGTCTACGGGAGAAGTGAGCAGTTCTTC. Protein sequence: CASSSVYGRSEQFF.